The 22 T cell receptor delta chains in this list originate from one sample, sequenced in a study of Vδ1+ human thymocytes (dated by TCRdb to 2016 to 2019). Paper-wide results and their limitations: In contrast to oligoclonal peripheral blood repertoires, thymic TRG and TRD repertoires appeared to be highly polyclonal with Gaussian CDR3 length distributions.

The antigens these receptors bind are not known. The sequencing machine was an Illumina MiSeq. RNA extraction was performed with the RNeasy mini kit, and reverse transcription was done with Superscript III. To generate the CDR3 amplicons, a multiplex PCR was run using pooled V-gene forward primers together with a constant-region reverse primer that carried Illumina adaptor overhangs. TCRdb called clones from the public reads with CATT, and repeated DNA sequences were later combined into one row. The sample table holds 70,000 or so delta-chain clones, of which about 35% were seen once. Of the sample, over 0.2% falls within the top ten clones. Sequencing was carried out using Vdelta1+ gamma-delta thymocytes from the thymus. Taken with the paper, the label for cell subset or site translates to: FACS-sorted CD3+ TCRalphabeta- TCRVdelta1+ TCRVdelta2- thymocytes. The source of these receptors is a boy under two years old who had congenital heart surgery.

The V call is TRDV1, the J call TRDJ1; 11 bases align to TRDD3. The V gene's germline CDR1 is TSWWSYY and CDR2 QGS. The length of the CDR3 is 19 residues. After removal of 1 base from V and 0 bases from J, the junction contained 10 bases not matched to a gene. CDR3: CALGEPTMGDTRHTDKLIF. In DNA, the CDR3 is TGTGCTCTTGGGGAACCGACGATGGGGGATACGCGTCACACCGATAAACTCATCTTT.

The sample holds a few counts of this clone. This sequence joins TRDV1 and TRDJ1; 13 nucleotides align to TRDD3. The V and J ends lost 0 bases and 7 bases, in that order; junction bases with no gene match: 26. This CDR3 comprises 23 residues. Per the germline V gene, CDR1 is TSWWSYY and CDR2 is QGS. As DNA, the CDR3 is TGTGCTCTTGGGGAACTCACCCCTACCGTACTGGGGGATACGGTCCACCAAGGGGGTAAACTCATCTTT. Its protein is CALGELTPTVLGDTVHQGGKLIF.

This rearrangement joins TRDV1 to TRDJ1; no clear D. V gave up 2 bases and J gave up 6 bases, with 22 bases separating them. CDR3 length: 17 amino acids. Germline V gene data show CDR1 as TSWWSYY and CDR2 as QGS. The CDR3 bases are TGTGCTCTTGGGGAATTATCAGACCCGTCGCCCATGTATAAACTCATCTTT. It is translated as CALGELSDPSPMYKLIF.

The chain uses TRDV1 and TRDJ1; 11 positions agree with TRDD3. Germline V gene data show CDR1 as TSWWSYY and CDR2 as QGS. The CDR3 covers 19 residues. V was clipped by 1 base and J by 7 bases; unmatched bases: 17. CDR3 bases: TGTGCTCTTGGGGAACACCCTGGGGGATACTGGGCTACGGGCGTTAAACTCATCTTT. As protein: CALGEHPGGYWATGVKLIF.

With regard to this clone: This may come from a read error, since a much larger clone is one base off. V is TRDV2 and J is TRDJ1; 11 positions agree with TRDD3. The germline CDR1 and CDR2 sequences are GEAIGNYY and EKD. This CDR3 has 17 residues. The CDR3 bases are TGTGCCTGTGCCACCCTACTGGGGGATAACGTCACCGATAAACTCATCTTT. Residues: CACATLLGDNVTDKLIF.

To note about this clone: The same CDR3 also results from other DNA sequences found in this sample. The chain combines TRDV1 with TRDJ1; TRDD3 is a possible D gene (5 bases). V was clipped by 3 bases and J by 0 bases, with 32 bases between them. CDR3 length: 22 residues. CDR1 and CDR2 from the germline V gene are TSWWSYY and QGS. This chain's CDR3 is CALGDLAATSILWVINTDKLIF. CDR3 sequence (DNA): TGTGCTCTTGGGGATTTAGCTGCTACGTCGATACTCTGGGTAATAAACACCGATAAACTCATCTTT.

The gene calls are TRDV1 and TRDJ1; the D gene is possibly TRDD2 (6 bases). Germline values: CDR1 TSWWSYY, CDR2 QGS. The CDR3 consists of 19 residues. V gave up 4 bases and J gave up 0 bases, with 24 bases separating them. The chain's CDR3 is CALGGTSYVNGRHTDKLIF. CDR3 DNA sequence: TGTGCTCTTGGGGGAACCTCCTACGTGAATGGGAGACACACCGATAAACTCATCTTT.

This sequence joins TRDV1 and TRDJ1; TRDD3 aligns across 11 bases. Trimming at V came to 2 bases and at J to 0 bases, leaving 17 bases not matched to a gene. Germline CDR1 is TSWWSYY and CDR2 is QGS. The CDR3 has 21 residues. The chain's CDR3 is CALGERFPNWGIVPHTDKLIF. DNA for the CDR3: TGTGCTCTTGGGGAAAGATTCCCAAACTGGGGGATAGTCCCCCACACCGATAAACTCATCTTT.

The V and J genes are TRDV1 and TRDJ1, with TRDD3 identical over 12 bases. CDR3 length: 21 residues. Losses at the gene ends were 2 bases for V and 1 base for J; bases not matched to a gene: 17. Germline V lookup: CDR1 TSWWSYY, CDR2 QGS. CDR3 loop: CALGERKMGTGGYPFTDKLIF. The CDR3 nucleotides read TGTGCTCTTGGGGAAAGAAAAATGGGTACTGGGGGATACCCCTTCACCGATAAACTCATCTTT.

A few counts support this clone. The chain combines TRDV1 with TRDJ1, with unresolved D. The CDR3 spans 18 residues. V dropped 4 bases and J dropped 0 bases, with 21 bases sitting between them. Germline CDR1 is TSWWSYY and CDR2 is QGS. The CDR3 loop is CALGAYQGRPGYTDKLIF. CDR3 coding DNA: TGTGCTCTTGGGGCCTATCAGGGACGGCCGGGGTACACCGATAAACTCATCTTT.

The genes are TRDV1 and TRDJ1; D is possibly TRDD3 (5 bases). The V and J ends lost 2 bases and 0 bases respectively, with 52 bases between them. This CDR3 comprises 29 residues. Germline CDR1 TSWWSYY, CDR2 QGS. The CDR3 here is CALGEVLGLAPPWEWGDRRRSLDTDKLIF. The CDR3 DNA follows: TGTGCTCTTGGGGAAGTATTAGGCCTCGCTCCTCCTTGGGAGTGGGGAGACCGTCGTCGTAGCTTAGACACCGATAAACTCATCTTT.

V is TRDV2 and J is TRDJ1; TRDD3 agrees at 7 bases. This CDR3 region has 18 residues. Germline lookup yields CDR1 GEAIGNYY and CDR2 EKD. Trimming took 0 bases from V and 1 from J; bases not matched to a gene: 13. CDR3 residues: CACDTGIYGLGTTDKLIF. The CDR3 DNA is TGTGCCTGTGACACCGGAATCTACGGACTGGGGACCACCGATAAACTCATCTTT.

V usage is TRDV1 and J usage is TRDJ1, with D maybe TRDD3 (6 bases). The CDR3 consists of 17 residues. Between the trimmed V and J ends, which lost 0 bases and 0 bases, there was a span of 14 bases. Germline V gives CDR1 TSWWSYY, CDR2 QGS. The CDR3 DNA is TGTGCTCTTGGGGAACTAGCTGGGGTCCCATACACCGATAAACTCATCTTT. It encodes CALGELAGVPYTDKLIF.

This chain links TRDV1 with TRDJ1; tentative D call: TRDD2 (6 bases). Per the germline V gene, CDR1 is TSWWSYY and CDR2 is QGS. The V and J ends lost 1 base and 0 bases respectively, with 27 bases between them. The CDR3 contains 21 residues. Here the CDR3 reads CALGEPSFTSYRTRHTDKLIF. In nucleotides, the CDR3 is TGTGCTCTTGGGGAACCTTCCTTCACCTCGTACCGTACGAGGCACACCGATAAACTCATCTTT.

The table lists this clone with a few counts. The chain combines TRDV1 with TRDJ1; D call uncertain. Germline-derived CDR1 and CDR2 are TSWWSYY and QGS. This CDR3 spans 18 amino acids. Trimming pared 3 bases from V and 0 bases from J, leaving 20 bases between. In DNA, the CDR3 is TGTGCTCTTGGGGATCCACGGGGCCCGTGGCTTCACACCGATAAACTCATCTTT. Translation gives CALGDPRGPWLHTDKLIF.

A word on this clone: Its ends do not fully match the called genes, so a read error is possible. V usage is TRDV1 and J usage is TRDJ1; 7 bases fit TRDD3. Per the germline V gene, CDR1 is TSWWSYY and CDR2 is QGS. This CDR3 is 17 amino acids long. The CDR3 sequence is CALGQLTTGAYTDKLIF. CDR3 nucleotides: TGTGCTCTTGGGCAACTAACTACTGGGGCATACACCGATAAACTCATCTTT.

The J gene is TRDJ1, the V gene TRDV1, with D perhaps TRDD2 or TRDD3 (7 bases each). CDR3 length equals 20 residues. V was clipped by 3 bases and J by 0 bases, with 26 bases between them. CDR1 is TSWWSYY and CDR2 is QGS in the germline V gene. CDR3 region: CALGDPSRSYVLGYTDKLIF. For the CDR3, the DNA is TGTGCTCTTGGGGATCCTTCTCGTTCCTACGTACTGGGGTACACCGATAAACTCATCTTT.

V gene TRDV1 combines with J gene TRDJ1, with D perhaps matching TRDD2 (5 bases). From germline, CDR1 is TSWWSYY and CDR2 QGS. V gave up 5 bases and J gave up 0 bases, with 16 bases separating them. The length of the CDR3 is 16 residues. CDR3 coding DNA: TGTGCTCTTGGGAGAATGTTCCTCCCTTACACCGATAAACTCATCTTT. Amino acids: CALGRMFLPYTDKLIF.

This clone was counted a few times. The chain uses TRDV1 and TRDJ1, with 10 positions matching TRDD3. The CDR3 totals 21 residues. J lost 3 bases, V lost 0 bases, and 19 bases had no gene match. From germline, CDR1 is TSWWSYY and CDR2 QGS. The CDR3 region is CALGELSPTGGCEGYADKLIF. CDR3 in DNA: TGTGCTCTTGGGGAACTTTCTCCTACTGGGGGATGCGAGGGCTACGCCGATAAACTCATCTTT.

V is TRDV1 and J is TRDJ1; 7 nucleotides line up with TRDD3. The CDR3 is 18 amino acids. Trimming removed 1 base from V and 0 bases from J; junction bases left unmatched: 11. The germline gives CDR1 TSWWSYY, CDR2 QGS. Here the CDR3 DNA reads TGTGCTCTTGGGGAACGGGGGGGATTCTTGACATACACCGATAAACTCATCTTT. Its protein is CALGERGGFLTYTDKLIF.

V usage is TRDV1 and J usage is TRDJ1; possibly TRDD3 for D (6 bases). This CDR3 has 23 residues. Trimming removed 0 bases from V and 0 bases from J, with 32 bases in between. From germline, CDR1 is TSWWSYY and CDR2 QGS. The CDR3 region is CALGELARLLRGWGFAYTDKLIF. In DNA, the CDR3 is TGTGCTCTTGGGGAACTAGCCCGACTCCTTCGGGGCTGGGGATTCGCGTACACCGATAAACTCATCTTT.

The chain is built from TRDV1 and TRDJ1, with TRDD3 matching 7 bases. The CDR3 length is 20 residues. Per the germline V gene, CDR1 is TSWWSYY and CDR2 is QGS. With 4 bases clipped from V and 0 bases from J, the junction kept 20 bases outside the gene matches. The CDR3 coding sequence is TGTGCTCTTGGGGGCACGTCCCCTACGCCACTGGGGCCGTACACCGATAAACTCATCTTT. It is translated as CALGGTSPTPLGPYTDKLIF.